This T cell receptor beta chain originates from a study of control samples from healthy donors and cancer patients. This CDR3 region has 15 residues. The germline CDR1 and CDR2 sequences are LGHNA and YNFKEQ. Trimming left V 0 bases short and J 2 bases short, with 10 bases between. The assay was immunoSEQ multiplex PCR, and TCRdb's table has in-frame clones only and misses some. The data show about 84,000 clones, about nine tenths seen once. This clone was counted only a few times. The sample was blood. This sequence originates from a middle-aged man in good health. This chain connects TRBV4-2 to TRBJ1-2; D possibly corresponds to TRBD1 (6 bases). The CDR3 nucleotides are TGTGCCAGCAGCCAAGAGGGGGGGCGCAACTATGGCTACACCTTC. Translated, it gives CASSQEGGRNYGYTF.